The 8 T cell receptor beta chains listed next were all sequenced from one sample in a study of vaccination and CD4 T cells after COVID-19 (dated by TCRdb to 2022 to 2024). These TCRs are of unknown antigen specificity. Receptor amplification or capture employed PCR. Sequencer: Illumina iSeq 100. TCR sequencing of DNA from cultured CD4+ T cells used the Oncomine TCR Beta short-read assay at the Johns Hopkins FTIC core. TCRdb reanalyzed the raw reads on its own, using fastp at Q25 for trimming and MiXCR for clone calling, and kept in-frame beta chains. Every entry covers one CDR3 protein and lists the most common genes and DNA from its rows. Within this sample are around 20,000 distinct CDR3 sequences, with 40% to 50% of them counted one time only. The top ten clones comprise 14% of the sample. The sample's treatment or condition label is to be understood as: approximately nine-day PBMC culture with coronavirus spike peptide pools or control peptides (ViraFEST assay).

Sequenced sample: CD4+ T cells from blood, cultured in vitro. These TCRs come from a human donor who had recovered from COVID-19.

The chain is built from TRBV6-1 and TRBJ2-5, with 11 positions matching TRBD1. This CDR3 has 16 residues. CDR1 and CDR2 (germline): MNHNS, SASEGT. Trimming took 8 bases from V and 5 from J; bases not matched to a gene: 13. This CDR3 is CASSPLGTGGVETQYF. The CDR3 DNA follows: TGTGCCAGCTCCCCCCTGGGGACAGGGGGTGTTGAGACCCAGTACTTC.

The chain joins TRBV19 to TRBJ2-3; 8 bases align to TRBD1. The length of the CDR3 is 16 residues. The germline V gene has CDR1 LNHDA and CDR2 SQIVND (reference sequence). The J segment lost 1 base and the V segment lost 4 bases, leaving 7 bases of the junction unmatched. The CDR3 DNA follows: TGTGCCAGTAGTACCCGGACAGGGCGTCGCACAGATACGCAGTATTTT. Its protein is CASSTRTGRRTDTQYF.

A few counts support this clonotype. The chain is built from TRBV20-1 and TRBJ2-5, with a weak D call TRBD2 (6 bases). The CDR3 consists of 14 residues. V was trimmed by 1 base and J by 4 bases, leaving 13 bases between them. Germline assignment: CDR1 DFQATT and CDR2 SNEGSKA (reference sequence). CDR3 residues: CSARAPGVVETQYF. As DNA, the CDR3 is TGCAGTGCTAGAGCCCCGGGAGTGGTAGAGACCCAGTACTTC.

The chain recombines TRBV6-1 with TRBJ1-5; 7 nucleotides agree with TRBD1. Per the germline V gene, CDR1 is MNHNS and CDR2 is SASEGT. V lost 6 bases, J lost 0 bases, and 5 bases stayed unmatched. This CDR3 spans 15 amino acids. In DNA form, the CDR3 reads TGTGCCAGCAGGAAGGGACAGTATAGCAATCAGCCCCAGCATTTT. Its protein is CASRKGQYSNQPQHF.

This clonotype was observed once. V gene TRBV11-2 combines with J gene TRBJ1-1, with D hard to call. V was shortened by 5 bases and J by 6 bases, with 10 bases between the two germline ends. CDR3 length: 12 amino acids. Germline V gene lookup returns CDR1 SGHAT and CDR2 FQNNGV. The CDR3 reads CASSPIKAEAFF. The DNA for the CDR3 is TGTGCCAGCAGCCCGATTAAGGCTGAAGCTTTCTTT.

As DNA, the CDR3 is TGCAGCGCCCGACAGGGCCTTTTGGACACAGATACGCAGTATTTT. Translated: CSARQGLLDTDTQYF. The chain links TRBV29-1 to TRBJ2-3, with 7 nucleotides matching TRBD1. With V trimmed by 7 bases and J by 2 bases, 12 bases remained unmatched. Germline V lookup: CDR1 SQVTM, CDR2 ANQGSEA. The CDR3 consists of 15 residues.

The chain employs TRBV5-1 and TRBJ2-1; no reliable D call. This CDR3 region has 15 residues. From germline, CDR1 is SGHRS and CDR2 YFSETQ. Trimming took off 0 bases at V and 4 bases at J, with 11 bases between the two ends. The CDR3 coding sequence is TGCGCCAGCAGCTTGGCCGTAAACAGTTACAATGAGCAGTTCTTC. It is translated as CASSLAVNSYNEQFF.

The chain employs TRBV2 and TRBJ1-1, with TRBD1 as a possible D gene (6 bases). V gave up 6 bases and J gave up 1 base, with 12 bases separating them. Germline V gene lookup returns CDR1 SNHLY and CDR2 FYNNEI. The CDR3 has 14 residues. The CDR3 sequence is CASRYGQRNTEAFF. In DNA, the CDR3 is TGTGCCAGCAGGTACGGACAGAGGAACACTGAAGCTTTCTTT.